This TCR beta chain was identified during a study of T-cell reconstitution after alpha-beta-depleted transplantation in children. Regarding the study as a whole: There were reportedly several hundred expanded graft clones from which alpha-beta T cells came about two months after transplant. T cells produced anew were the main source of T-cell counts and diversity one year after transplant. Some patients showed high day-60 TCRbeta diversity, which derived from surviving recipient T cells and thymic progenitors.

This clonotype came up a few times. Its specificity is unknown. Unique molecular identifiers were used to barcode this TCRbeta library. TCRdb passed the PCR reads through MiXCR, listing each CDR3 protein once. The sample contains fewer than 350,000 distinct CDR3 sequences, roughly 9.1% of which appear only once. The V gene's germline CDR1 is LNHDA and CDR2 SQIVND (reference sequence). This CDR3 is built from 14 residues. V lost 5 bases and J lost 6, with 14 bases in between. The source of this sequence is a boy under three years old with acute myeloid leukemia, due to receive a stem cell transplant. The sample was PBMCs, taken before TCRalphabeta/CD19-depleted stem cell transplant. V and J are TRBV19 and TRBJ1-5, with D tentatively TRBD1 (6 bases). CDR3 coding DNA: TGTGCCAGTAGTCCTCTAACAGGGTCTCAGCCCCAGCATTTT. The encoded protein is CASSPLTGSQPQHF.